This TCR beta chain was identified in a study of identical twins. V was cut by 0 bases and J by 6 bases, with 12 bases left in between. Per the germline V gene, CDR1 is SGHRS and CDR2 is YFSETQ. The CDR3 totals 15 residues. TCRdb reprocessed the 5' RACE reads via MiXCR and lists one record per CDR3 protein. The repertoire holds about 530,000 distinct CDR3 sequences, with 20% to 25% as singletons. The same specimen was also included in a second study, on yellow fever vaccine responses in identical twins.

The V and J genes are TRBV5-1 and TRBJ2-2, with D perhaps TRBD2 (6 bases). This TCR came from a woman aged 18-29 years in good health. Input material: CD4+ T cells sorted from blood. The CDR3 protein is CASSLAERVPGELFF. The CDR3 nucleotides are TGCGCCAGCAGCTTGGCCGAGCGGGTCCCCGGGGAGCTGTTTTTT.